This is a list of T cell receptor beta chains from one sample in a study of tumour-infiltrating T cells in Burkitt lymphoma. Sequencing was performed with immunoSEQ multiplex PCR; in TCRdb, only in-frame clones are kept and a portion is missing. The sample carries 43,000 or so clones, around 32% recorded once. The specimen was tumor tissue. These TCRs come from a human donor with Burkitt lymphoma. The CDR3 runs from the conserved cysteine through the conserved F or W. Each record gives: V gene, CDR3 length, J gene, clone size, D gene, CDR3 DNA, CDR3 protein. D genes are given only for firm matches. For some rows the clone size is stated as once, few or many, or as a class when expanded; others skip it.

v_gene: TRBV20-1
len: 11
j_gene: TRBJ2-1
abundance: NA
d_gene: TRBD1
CDR3nt: TGCAGTGCTACCGGACAGGTTCAGCAGTTCTTC
CDR3aa: CSATGQVQQFF

v_gene: TRBV10-3
len: 14
j_gene: TRBJ1-2
abundance: NA
d_gene: NA
CDR3nt: TGTGCCATCAGTGTCGACAACACCCAATATGGCTACACCTTC
CDR3aa: CAISVDNTQYGYTF

v_gene: TRBV15
len: 15
j_gene: TRBJ1-2
abundance: few
d_gene: NA
CDR3nt: TGTGCCACCAGCAGGGGAATAAGAGCTAACTATGGCTACACCTTC
CDR3aa: CATSRGIRANYGYTF

v_gene: TRBV27
len: 14
j_gene: TRBJ1-5
abundance: few
d_gene: TRBD1
CDR3nt: TGTGCCAGCAGTACAGGGGCAGGCAATCAGCCCCAGCATTTT
CDR3aa: CASSTGAGNQPQHF

v_gene: TRBV4-1
len: 14
j_gene: TRBJ1-1
abundance: NA
d_gene: NA
CDR3nt: TGCGCCAGCAGTCAATCCCCTGTGAACACTGAAGCTTTCTTT
CDR3aa: CASSQSPVNTEAFF

v_gene: TRBV5-4
len: 13
j_gene: TRBJ1-2
abundance: NA
d_gene: NA
CDR3nt: TGTGCCAGCAGCTTAGCGTACTGGGGGGGCTACACCTTC
CDR3aa: CASSLAYWGGYTF

v_gene: TRBV6-6
len: 14
j_gene: TRBJ2-5
abundance: NA
d_gene: TRBD1
CDR3nt: TGTGCCAGCAGTACGGGACAGCAGCGAGAGACCCAGTACTTC
CDR3aa: CASSTGQQRETQYF

v_gene: TRBV19
len: 17
j_gene: TRBJ1-3
abundance: NA
d_gene: NA
CDR3nt: TGTGCCAGTAGTATGTCGGGCAGAGTGATATCTGGAAACACCATATATTTT
CDR3aa: CASSMSGRVISGNTIYF

v_gene: TRBV27
len: 14
j_gene: TRBJ2-5
abundance: many
d_gene: NA
CDR3nt: TGTGCCAGCAGTTTGGGGTTCCGCTCAGAGACCCAGTACTTC
CDR3aa: CASSLGFRSETQYF

v_gene: TRBV15
len: 12
j_gene: TRBJ1-6
abundance: few
d_gene: NA
CDR3nt: TGTGCCACCAGCACCGGGAATTCACCCCTCCACTTT
CDR3aa: CATSTGNSPLHF

v_gene: TRBV7-8
len: 16
j_gene: TRBJ2-3
abundance: NA
d_gene: NA
CDR3nt: TGTGCCAGCAGCTTACCACCTCCAGCTAGCACAGATACGCAGTATTTT
CDR3aa: CASSLPPPASTDTQYF

v_gene: TRBV6-6
len: 15
j_gene: TRBJ1-6
abundance: few
d_gene: TRBD1
CDR3nt: TGTGCCAGCAGTTATCTTGGACAGGATAATTCACCCCTCCACTTT
CDR3aa: CASSYLGQDNSPLHF

v_gene: TRBV2
len: 16
j_gene: TRBJ1-6
abundance: once
d_gene: NA
CDR3nt: TGTGCCAGTAAAACACCAGGGGCGGCGGGGAATTCACCCCTCCACTTT
CDR3aa: CASKTPGAAGNSPLHF

v_gene: TRBV15
len: 19
j_gene: TRBJ2-1
abundance: NA
d_gene: NA
CDR3nt: TGTGCCACCAGCAGGGTTATTGGATACGGGGGCGACGGATACAATGAGCAGTTCTTC
CDR3aa: CATSRVIGYGGDGYNEQFF

v_gene: TRBV6-1
len: 15
j_gene: TRBJ2-7
abundance: few
d_gene: TRBD1
CDR3nt: TGTGCCAGCAGTGATTCCGGGACAGGGGTCTACGAGCAGTACTTC
CDR3aa: CASSDSGTGVYEQYF

v_gene: TRBV15
len: 14
j_gene: TRBJ1-1
abundance: few
d_gene: NA
CDR3nt: TGTGCCACCAGCAGTCGCAGGGAGAACACTGAAGCTTTCTTT
CDR3aa: CATSSRRENTEAFF

v_gene: TRBV6-5
len: 15
j_gene: TRBJ1-5
abundance: NA
d_gene: NA
CDR3nt: TGTGCCAGCAGATTCGGACAGTATAGCAATCAGCCCCAGCATTTT
CDR3aa: CASRFGQYSNQPQHF

v_gene: TRBV5-4
len: 15
j_gene: TRBJ1-1
abundance: NA
d_gene: TRBD1
CDR3nt: TGTGCCAGCAGCACGGCAGGGGGACCGAACACTGAAGCTTTCTTT
CDR3aa: CASSTAGGPNTEAFF